A few counts support the clone carrying this T cell receptor beta chain. Its antigen remains unknown. Treatment: oral pan-JAK inhibitor, 5-10 mg twice daily. RNA extraction and reverse transcription yielded cDNA as sequencing template. Clones were read by immunoSEQ multiplex PCR, and TCRdb kept only the in-frame ones, dropping some. Among about 200,000 clones listed, roughly two fifths were seen once. The sample is drawn from a study of CD8+ T cells in alopecia areata. Broader study findings: Association of baseline CD8+ expansion with response is uncertain owing to one nonresponder. Many expanded lesional clones remained in scalp and blood on tofacitinib.

CDR3 length: 17 amino acids. Trimming at V came to 0 bases and at J to 2 bases, leaving 5 bases not matched to a gene. The germline CDR1 and CDR2 sequences are LGHNA and YNFKEQ. The sample in question was CD4+ T cells sorted from blood, obtained at roughly week 30, from a patient treated with tofacitinib. The origin of this receptor is a human donor with alopecia areata. The chain recombines TRBV4-2 with TRBJ2-3; 10 positions match TRBD2. The CDR3 region is CASSQEGLAGDTDTQYF. CDR3 in DNA: TGTGCCAGCAGCCAAGAGGGGCTAGCGGGGGACACAGATACGCAGTATTTT.